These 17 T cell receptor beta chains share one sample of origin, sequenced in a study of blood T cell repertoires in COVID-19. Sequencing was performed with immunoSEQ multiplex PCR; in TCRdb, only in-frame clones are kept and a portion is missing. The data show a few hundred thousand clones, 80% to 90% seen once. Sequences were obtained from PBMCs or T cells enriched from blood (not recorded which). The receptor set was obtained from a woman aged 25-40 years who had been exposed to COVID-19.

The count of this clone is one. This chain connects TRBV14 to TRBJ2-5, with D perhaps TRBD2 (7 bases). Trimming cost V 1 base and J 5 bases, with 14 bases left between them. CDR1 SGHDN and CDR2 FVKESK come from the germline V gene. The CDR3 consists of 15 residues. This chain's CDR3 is CASSQVTGGRETQYF. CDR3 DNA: TGTGCCAGCAGCCAAGTTACGGGGGGCCGGGAGACCCAGTACTTC. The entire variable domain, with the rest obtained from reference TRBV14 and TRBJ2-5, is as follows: EAGVTQFPSHSVIEKGQTVTLRCDPISGHDNLYWYRRVMGKEIKFLLHFVKESKQDESGMPNNRFLAERTGGTYSTLKVQPAELEDSGVYFCASSQVTGGRETQYFGPGTRLLVL.

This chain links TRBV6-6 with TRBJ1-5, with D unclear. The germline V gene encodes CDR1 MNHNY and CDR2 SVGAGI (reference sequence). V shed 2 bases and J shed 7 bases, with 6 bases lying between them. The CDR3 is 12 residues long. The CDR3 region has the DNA TGTGCCAGCAGTTACAGTACACAGCCCCAGCATTTT. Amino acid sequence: CASSYSTQPQHF.

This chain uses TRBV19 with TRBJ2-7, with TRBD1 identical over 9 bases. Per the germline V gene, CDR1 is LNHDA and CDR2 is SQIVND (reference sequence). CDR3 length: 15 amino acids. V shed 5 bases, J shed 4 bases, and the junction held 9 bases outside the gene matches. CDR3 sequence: CASSSTGGAGYEQYF. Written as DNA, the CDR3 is TGTGCCAGTAGTTCTACAGGGGGCGCGGGGTACGAGCAGTACTTC.

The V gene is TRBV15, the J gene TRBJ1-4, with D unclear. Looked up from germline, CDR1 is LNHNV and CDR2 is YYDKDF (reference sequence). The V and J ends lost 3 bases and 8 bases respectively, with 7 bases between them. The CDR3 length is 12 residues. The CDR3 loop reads CATSRPGEKLFF. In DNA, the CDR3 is TGTGCCACCAGCAGGCCGGGGGAAAAACTGTTTTTT. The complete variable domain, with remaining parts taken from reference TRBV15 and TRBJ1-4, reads DAMVIQNPRYQVTQFGKPVTLSCSQTLNHNVMYWYQQKSSQAPKLLFHYYDKDFNNEADTPDNFQSRRPNTSFCFLDIRSPGLGDTAMYLCATSRPGEKLFFGSGTQLSVL.

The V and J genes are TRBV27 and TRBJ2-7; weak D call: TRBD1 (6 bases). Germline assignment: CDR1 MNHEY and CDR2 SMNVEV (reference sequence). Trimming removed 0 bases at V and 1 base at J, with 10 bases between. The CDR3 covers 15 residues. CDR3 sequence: CASSLSGGPSYEQYF. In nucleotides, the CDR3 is TGTGCCAGCAGTTTATCTGGGGGCCCATCCTACGAGCAGTACTTC.

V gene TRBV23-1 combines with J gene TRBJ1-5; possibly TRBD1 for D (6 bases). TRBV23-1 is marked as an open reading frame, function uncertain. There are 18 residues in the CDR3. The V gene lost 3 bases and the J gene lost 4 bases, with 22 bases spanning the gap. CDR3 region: CASSQTGTWMGWNQPQHF. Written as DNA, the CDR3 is TGCGCCAGCAGTCAGACCGGGACATGGATGGGGTGGAATCAGCCCCAGCATTTT.

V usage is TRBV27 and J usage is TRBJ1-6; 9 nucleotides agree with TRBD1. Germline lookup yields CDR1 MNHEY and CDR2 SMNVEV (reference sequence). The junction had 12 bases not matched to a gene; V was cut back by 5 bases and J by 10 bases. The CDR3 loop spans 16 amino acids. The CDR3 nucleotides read TGTGCCAGCAGTACGGGACAGGGAGCCGCGAGATCACCCCTCCACTTT. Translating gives CASSTGQGAARSPLHF.

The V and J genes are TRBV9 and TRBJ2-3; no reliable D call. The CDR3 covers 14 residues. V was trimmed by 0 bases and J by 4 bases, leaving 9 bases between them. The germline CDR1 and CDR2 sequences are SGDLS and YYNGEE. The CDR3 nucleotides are TGTGCCAGCAGCGTAGACTCCGCCCCAGATACGCAGTATTTT. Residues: CASSVDSAPDTQYF.

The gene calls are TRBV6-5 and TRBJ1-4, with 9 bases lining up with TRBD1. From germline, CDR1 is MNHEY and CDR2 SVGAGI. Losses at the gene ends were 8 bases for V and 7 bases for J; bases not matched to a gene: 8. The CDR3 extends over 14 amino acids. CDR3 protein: CASRIGTGREKLFF. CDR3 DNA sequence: TGTGCCAGCCGCATCGGGACAGGGCGTGAAAAACTGTTTTTT.

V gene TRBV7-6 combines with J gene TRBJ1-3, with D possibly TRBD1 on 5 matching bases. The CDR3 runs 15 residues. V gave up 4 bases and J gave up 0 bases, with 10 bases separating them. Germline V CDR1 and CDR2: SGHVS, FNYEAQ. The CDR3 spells CASSSQGYSGNTIYF. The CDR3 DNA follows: TGTGCCAGCAGCTCTCAGGGTTACTCTGGAAACACCATATATTTT. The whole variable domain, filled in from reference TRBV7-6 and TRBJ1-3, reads GAGVSQSPRYKVTKRGQDVALRCDPISGHVSLYWYRQALGQGPEFLTYFNYEAQQDKSGLPNDRFSAERPEGSISTLTIQRTEQRDSAMYRCASSSQGYSGNTIYFGEGSWLTVV.

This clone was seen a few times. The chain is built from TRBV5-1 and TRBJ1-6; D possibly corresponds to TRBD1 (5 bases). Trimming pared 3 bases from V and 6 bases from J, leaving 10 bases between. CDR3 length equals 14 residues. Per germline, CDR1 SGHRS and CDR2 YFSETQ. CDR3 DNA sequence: TGCGCCAGCAGCTACCGACAGAGTAATTCACCCCTCCACTTT. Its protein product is CASSYRQSNSPLHF.

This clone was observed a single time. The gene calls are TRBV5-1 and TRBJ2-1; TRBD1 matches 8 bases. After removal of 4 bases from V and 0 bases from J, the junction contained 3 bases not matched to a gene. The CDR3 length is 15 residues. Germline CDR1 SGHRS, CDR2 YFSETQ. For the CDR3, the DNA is TGCGCCAGCAGCCAGGGACAGGTCTCCTACAATGAGCAGTTCTTC. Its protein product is CASSQGQVSYNEQFF.

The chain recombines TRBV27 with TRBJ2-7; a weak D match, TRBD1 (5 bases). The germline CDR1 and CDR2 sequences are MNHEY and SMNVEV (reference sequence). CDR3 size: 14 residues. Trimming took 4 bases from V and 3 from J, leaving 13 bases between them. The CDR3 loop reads CASSYTGTDYEQYF. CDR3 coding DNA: TGTGCCAGCAGTTATACAGGAACAGACTACGAGCAGTACTTC.

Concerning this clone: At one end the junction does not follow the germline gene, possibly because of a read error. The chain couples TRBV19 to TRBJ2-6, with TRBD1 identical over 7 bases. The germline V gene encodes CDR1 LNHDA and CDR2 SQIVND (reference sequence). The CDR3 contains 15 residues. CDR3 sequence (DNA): TGTGCCATTAGTCCAACAGGGGTCGGGGCCAACGTCCTGACTTTC. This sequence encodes CAISPTGVGANVLTF.

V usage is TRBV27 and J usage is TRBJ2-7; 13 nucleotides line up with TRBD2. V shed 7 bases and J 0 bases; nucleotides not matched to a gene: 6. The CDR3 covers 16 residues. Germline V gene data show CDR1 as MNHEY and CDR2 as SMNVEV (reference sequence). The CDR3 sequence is CASTALAGGPSYEQYF. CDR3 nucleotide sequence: TGTGCCAGCACCGCACTAGCGGGGGGGCCCTCCTACGAGCAGTACTTC.

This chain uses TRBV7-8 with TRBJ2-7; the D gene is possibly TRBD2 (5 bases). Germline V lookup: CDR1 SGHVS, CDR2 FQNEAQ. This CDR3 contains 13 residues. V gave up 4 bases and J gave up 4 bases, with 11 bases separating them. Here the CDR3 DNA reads TGTGCCAGCAGCTCACAAAGGACTTACGAGCAGTACTTC. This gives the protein CASSSQRTYEQYF.

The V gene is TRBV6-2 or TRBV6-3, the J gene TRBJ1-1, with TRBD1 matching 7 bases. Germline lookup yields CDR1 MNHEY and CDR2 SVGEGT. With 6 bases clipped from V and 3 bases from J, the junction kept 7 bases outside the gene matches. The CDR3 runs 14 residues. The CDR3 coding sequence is TGTGCCAGCAGCTTCCTCGACAGGGACACTGAAGCTTTCTTT. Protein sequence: CASSFLDRDTEAFF.